The 9 T cell receptor beta chains below all came from one sample that was sequenced in a study of beta chain features in type 1 diabetes. Expressed TCRB transcripts were sequenced because the entire RNA isolate underwent reverse transcription. Sequencing used immunoSEQ multiplex PCR; TCRdb keeps in-frame clones, though not all of them. The sample carries hundreds of thousands of clones, approximately 28% recorded once. The source material was naive CD4+ T cells from blood. The receptors derive from a man aged 18 to 30 in good health.

The chain has TRBV4-1 and TRBJ2-1; 8 nucleotides match TRBD1. The J segment lost 3 bases and the V segment lost 4 bases, leaving 8 bases of the junction unmatched. There are 16 residues in the CDR3. Germline V gives CDR1 MGHRA, CDR2 YSYEKL. The CDR3 loop is CASSRSRDRSYNEQFF. The DNA of the CDR3 is TGCGCCAGCAGCCGGAGCCGGGACAGGAGCTACAATGAGCAGTTCTTC.

This chain joins TRBV5-4 and TRBJ2-7; 8 positions match TRBD1. Germline V gene lookup returns CDR1 SGHNT and CDR2 YYREEE (reference sequence). CDR3 length equals 14 residues. Trimming removed 4 bases from V and 3 bases from J; junction bases left unmatched: 6. CDR3 in amino acids: CASSHPTGDYEQYF. CDR3 DNA: TGTGCCAGCAGCCATCCGACAGGGGACTACGAGCAGTACTTC.

This chain links TRBV29-1 with TRBJ1-1; tentative D call: TRBD1 (6 bases). Germline assignment: CDR1 SQVTM and CDR2 ANQGSEA. V was cut by 2 bases and J by 4 bases, with 14 bases left in between. There are 14 residues in the CDR3. The CDR3 spells CSVERGEVVTEAFF. In nucleotides, the CDR3 is TGCAGCGTTGAAAGGGGGGAGGTAGTCACTGAAGCTTTCTTT.

The J gene is TRBJ1-1, the V gene TRBV6-5; 8 bases fit TRBD1. There are 13 residues in the CDR3. Germline CDR1 and CDR2: MNHEY and SVGAGI. The junction had 7 bases not matched to a gene; V was cut back by 7 bases and J by 6 bases. CDR3 sequence: CASTSGTGAEAFF. The CDR3 coding sequence is TGTGCCAGCACCTCGGGGACAGGTGCTGAAGCTTTCTTT.

CDR3 nucleotides: TGTGCCAGCAGCTTAACAGGGACTAGCACAGATACGCAGTATTTT. Translation gives CASSLTGTSTDTQYF. J is TRBJ2-3 and V is TRBV7-2; the D call may be TRBD1 or TRBD2 (6 bases each). This CDR3 is built from 15 residues. Per the germline V gene, CDR1 is SGHTA and CDR2 is FQGNSA. V was cut by 2 bases and J by 0 bases, with 9 bases left in between.

This clone was found a few times. CDR3 loop: CAISPGTSGDIQYF. CDR3 nucleotides: TGTGCCATCAGCCCCGGGACTAGCGGGGACATTCAGTACTTC. The genes are TRBV10-3 and TRBJ2-4; 13 bases agree with TRBD2. The germline CDR1 and CDR2 sequences are ENHRY and SYGVKD. The CDR3 spans 14 residues. The junction had 4 bases not matched to a gene; V was cut back by 6 bases and J by 8 bases.

The chain combines TRBV5-1 with TRBJ2-1; TRBD1 matches 8 bases. Trimming cost V 4 bases and J 0 bases; bases outside gene matches: 3. The CDR3 extends over 15 amino acids. The germline V gene encodes CDR1 SGHRS and CDR2 YFSETQ. The CDR3 loop is CASSLDRASYNEQFF. Written as DNA, the CDR3 is TGCGCCAGCAGCCTGGACAGGGCCTCCTACAATGAGCAGTTCTTC.

This clone was recorded a few times. This chain joins TRBV25-1 and TRBJ2-7, with unresolved D. Per germline, CDR1 MGHDK and CDR2 SYGVNS. Trimming took off 2 bases at V and 5 bases at J, with 7 bases between the two ends. The CDR3 has 12 residues. The CDR3 DNA reads as TGTGCCAGCAGTGAACATGTCCACGAGCAGTACTTC. It is translated as CASSEHVHEQYF.

This clone was recorded at least ten times. CDR3 region: CASSREYTQYF. In DNA form, the CDR3 reads TGTGCCAGCAGCCGGGAGTATACGCAGTATTTT. This chain connects TRBV7-9 to TRBJ2-3; TRBD2 might be the D (6 bases). V was shortened by 5 bases and J by 7 bases, with 7 bases between the two germline ends. CDR3 length: 11 residues. The germline V gene encodes CDR1 SEHNR and CDR2 FQNEAQ (reference sequence).